Below are 18 T cell receptor beta chains sequenced from a single sample in a study of T-cell reconstitution after alpha-beta-depleted transplantation in children. Preparation of the TCRbeta library involved a method that used unique molecular identifiers. TCRdb re-called the PCR reads with MiXCR, one entry per CDR3 protein. Here the sample spans around 490,000 distinct CDR3 sequences, roughly an eighth being singletons. The sample in question was PBMCs, mostly from graft donor cells, obtained 180 days after TCRalphabeta/CD19-depleted stem cell transplant. All receptors come from a female patient aged 2-9 years who had a stem cell transplant for aplastic anemia, so the T cells may come from the graft donor.

In its sample, this clonotype was seen many times. This sequence joins TRBV20-1 and TRBJ2-7, with TRBD2 as a possible D gene (6 bases). The CDR3 totals 13 residues. Between the trimmed V and J ends, which lost 3 bases and 2 bases, there was a span of 11 bases. The germline gives CDR1 DFQATT, CDR2 SNEGSKA (reference sequence). DNA for the CDR3: TGCAGTGCTAGTTCGCGGGATACCTACGAGCAGTACTTC. Encoded protein: CSASSRDTYEQYF.

This clonotype was seen a few times. The chain joins TRBV9 to TRBJ1-5; D is ambiguous. V lost 3 bases and J lost 0, with 7 bases in between. Looked up from germline, CDR1 is SGDLS and CDR2 is YYNGEE. The CDR3 runs 14 residues. Here the CDR3 DNA reads TGTGCCAGCAGCGGTACATCTAGCAATCAGCCCCAGCATTTT. Its translation: CASSGTSSNQPQHF.

This clonotype appeared many times. The chain combines TRBV20-1 with TRBJ2-3, with 12 bases fitting TRBD2. CDR1 is DFQATT and CDR2 is SNEGSKA in the germline V gene (reference sequence). V gave up 4 bases and J gave up 5 bases; unmatched junction bases: 7. This CDR3 contains 15 residues. CDR3 sequence (DNA): TGCAGTGCTAAGGTGCTAGCGGGAGGGAAAGATACGCAGTATTTT. Amino acid sequence: CSAKVLAGGKDTQYF.

This clonotype occurred a few times. The V call is TRBV5-6, the J call TRBJ1-5; D is perhaps TRBD1 (5 bases). Germline lookup yields CDR1 SGHDT and CDR2 YYEEEE. V was shortened by 1 base and J by 6 bases, with 11 bases between the two germline ends. The CDR3 length is 14 residues. The CDR3 DNA is TGTGCCAGCAGCTTGCCAGGGACGGGTCAGCCCCAGCATTTT. It codes for CASSLPGTGQPQHF.

This clonotype turned up a few times. This chain joins TRBV6-5 and TRBJ2-5; D is tentatively TRBD1 or TRBD2 (5 bases each). The CDR3 runs to 16 residues. With 1 base removed from V and 1 base from J, the gap between germline ends came to 13 bases. The germline gives CDR1 MNHEY, CDR2 SVGAGI. The CDR3 sequence is CASSYWTTRLQETQYF. The CDR3, as DNA: TGTGCCAGCAGTTACTGGACAACTAGACTCCAAGAGACCCAGTACTTC.

V usage is TRBV27 and J usage is TRBJ2-1; 9 positions agree with TRBD1. The germline gives CDR1 MNHEY, CDR2 SMNVEV (reference sequence). Trimming at V came to 4 bases and at J to 0 bases, leaving 4 bases not matched to a gene. The CDR3 is 16 residues long. CDR3 residues: CASSSRQGGSYNEQFF. The CDR3 DNA is TGTGCCAGCAGTTCCCGACAGGGGGGCTCCTACAATGAGCAGTTCTTC.

This clonotype was detected only a few times. The chain combines TRBV12-3 or TRBV12-4 with TRBJ2-3; 7 bases agree with TRBD2. The CDR3 length is 15 residues. V dropped 3 bases and J dropped 1; count of bases not matched to a gene: 4. The CDR3: CASSLGGSGTDTQYF. As DNA, the CDR3 is TGTGCCAGCAGTTTGGGCGGGAGTGGCACAGATACGCAGTATTTT.

This chain links TRBV28 with TRBJ2-3; D gene ambiguous. V was shortened by 3 bases and J by 6 bases, with 10 bases between the two germline ends. Per the germline V gene, CDR1 is MDHEN and CDR2 is SYDVKM. The CDR3 spans 13 residues. CDR3 region: CASSLSRADTQYF. The CDR3 nucleotides are TGTGCCAGCAGTTTGTCAAGGGCGGATACGCAGTATTTT.

The chain employs TRBV7-2 and TRBJ2-3, with D unresolved. V was trimmed by 5 bases and J by 10 bases, leaving 16 bases between them. The CDR3 consists of 13 residues. Germline V gives CDR1 SGHTA, CDR2 FQGNSA. The CDR3: CASSPLDGRSQYF. CDR3 bases: TGTGCCAGCAGCCCGCTAGATGGGCGTTCGCAGTATTTT.

This clonotype came up a few times. The CDR3 region has the DNA TGTGCCAGCAGCCGTCCTGCGGACTACAATCAGCCCCAGCATTTT. Its translation is CASSRPADYNQPQHF. The rearrangement links TRBV28 to TRBJ1-5; D ambiguous. The CDR3 length is 15 residues. CDR1 is MDHEN and CDR2 is SYDVKM in the germline V gene. The V end lost 6 bases, the J end lost 3 bases, and 15 bases lay between the germline ends.

This clonotype was recorded at least ten times. The CDR3 sequence: CASSPSRAGSSYNSPLHF. The CDR3 coding sequence is TGTGCCAGCAGCCCGAGCCGGGCAGGGAGCTCCTATAATTCACCCCTCCACTTT. The V and J genes are TRBV9 and TRBJ1-6; D may be TRBD1 (5 bases). CDR1 is SGDLS and CDR2 is YYNGEE in the germline V gene. CDR3 length: 18 residues. The V end was cut by 4 bases, the J end by 0 bases, with 17 bases between.

This clonotype was observed a few times. V and J are TRBV10-3 and TRBJ1-4; D gene unclear. From germline, CDR1 is ENHRY and CDR2 SYGVKD. This CDR3 is built from 13 residues. Trimming removed 5 bases from V and 4 bases from J, with 8 bases in between. CDR3 sequence reads: CAISPDLNEKLFF. CDR3 DNA: TGTGCCATCAGTCCGGACCTTAATGAAAAACTGTTTTTT.

This chain uses TRBV12-3 or TRBV12-4 with TRBJ2-6; D gene ambiguous. The CDR3 is 14 residues long. V dropped 7 bases and J dropped 5 bases, with 12 bases sitting between them. CDR3 amino acids: CASTLEVRANVLTF. As DNA, the CDR3 is TGTGCCAGCACCCTTGAGGTCCGGGCCAACGTCCTGACTTTC.

The chain has TRBV5-1 and TRBJ1-1; the D is unclear. CDR1 SGHRS and CDR2 YFSETQ come from the germline V gene. This CDR3 is 14 amino acids long. V was pared by 0 bases and J by 1 base, with 7 bases between. The CDR3 loop reads CASSLVSENTEAFF. The CDR3 DNA is TGCGCCAGCAGCTTGGTATCAGAGAACACTGAAGCTTTCTTT.

The rearrangement links TRBV7-2 to TRBJ2-7, with 7 bases lining up with TRBD1. Germline assignment: CDR1 SGHTA and CDR2 FQGNSA. V trimming: 6 bases; J trimming: 1 base; junction bases outside the gene matches: 3. CDR3 length equals 13 residues. The CDR3 DNA follows: TGTGCCAGCAGAGCGACAGGGTCCTACGAGCAGTACTTC. Translating gives CASRATGSYEQYF.

This chain joins TRBV9 and TRBJ2-2; D perhaps matches TRBD1 (6 bases). The V end was cut by 2 bases, the J end by 1 base, with 15 bases between. The CDR3 has 17 residues. CDR1 and CDR2 (germline): SGDLS, YYNGEE. The DNA of the CDR3 is TGTGCCAGCAGCGTCGAAGACAGGTTCGGGAACACCGGGGAGCTGTTTTTT. Its protein product is CASSVEDRFGNTGELFF.

This clonotype has a handful of counts. The chain uses TRBV15 and TRBJ2-6; D gene unclear. CDR1 and CDR2 from the germline V gene are LNHNV and YYDKDF (reference sequence). V shed 0 bases and J shed 4 bases, with 19 bases lying between them. CDR3 size: 19 residues. In DNA, the CDR3 is TGTGCCACCAGCAGAGAAAAGGGCTTCCCCCCTATCGGGGCCAACGTCCTGACTTTC. It yields the protein CATSREKGFPPIGANVLTF. Full variable domain (remainder filled in from reference TRBV15 and TRBJ2-6): DAMVIQNPRYQVTQFGKPVTLSCSQTLNHNVMYWYQQKSSQAPKLLFHYYDKDFNNEADTPDNFQSRRPNTSFCFLDIRSPGLGDTAMYLCATSREKGFPPIGANVLTFGAGSRLTVL.

There are a few counts of this clonotype. This chain links TRBV29-1 with TRBJ1-2, with 9 bases that match TRBD1. V lost 7 bases to trimming and J lost 6 bases; unmatched junction nucleotides: 9. The CDR3 is 13 amino acids. CDR1 SQVTM and CDR2 ANQGSEA come from the germline V gene. The CDR3 reads CSAARDRENGYTF. The DNA for the CDR3 is TGCAGCGCCGCCCGGGACAGGGAGAATGGCTACACCTTC.